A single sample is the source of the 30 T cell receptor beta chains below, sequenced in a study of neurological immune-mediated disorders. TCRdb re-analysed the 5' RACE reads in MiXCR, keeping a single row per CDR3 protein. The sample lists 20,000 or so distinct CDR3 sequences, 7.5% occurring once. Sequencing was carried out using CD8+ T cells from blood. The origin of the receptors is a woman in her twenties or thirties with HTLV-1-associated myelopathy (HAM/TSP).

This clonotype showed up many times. Here the CDR3 reads CASSLISTSGGTGELFF. The CDR3, as DNA: TGTGCCAGCAGCTTAATATCCACTAGCGGAGGCACCGGGGAGCTGTTTTTT. The rearrangement uses TRBV7-6 and TRBJ2-2, with TRBD2 identical over 8 bases. Germline V gene lookup returns CDR1 SGHVS and CDR2 FNYEAQ. The length of the CDR3 is 17 residues. V dropped 2 bases and J dropped 4; count of bases not matched to a gene: 9. The full variable domain, with the rest looked up from reference TRBV7-6 and TRBJ2-2, is GAGVSQSPRYKVTKRGQDVALRCDPISGHVSLYWYRQALGQGPEFLTYFNYEAQQDKSGLPNDRFSAERPEGSISTLTIQRTEQRDSAMYRCASSLISTSGGTGELFFGEGSRLTVL.

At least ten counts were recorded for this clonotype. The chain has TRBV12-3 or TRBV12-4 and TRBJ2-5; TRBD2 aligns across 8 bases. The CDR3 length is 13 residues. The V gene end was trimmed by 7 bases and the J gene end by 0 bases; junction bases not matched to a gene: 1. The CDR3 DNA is TGTGCCAGCACCGGGGGGGACCAAGAGACCCAGTACTTC. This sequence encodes CASTGGDQETQYF.

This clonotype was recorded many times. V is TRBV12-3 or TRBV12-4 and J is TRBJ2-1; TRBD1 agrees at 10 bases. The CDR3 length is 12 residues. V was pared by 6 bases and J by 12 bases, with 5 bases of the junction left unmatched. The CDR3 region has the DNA TGTGCCAGCAGGGGGACAGGGGATGGGCAGTTCTTC. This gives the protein CASRGTGDGQFF.

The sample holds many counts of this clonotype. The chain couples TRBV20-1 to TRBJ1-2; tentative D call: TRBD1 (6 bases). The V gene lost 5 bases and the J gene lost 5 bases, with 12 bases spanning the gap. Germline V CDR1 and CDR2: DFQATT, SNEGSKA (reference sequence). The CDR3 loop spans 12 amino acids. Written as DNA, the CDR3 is TGCAGTGCTTTGACAGGCGAATATGGCTACACCTTC. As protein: CSALTGEYGYTF.

As DNA, the CDR3 is TGTGCCAGCAGTGACGCAACCGAACGAAACATTCAGTACTTC. Protein product: CASSDATERNIQYF. The chain combines TRBV25-1 with TRBJ2-4, with D unresolved. The CDR3 sequence is 14 residues long. Between the trimmed V and J ends, which lost 3 bases and 6 bases, there was a span of 12 bases. Germline assignment: CDR1 MGHDK and CDR2 SYGVNS.

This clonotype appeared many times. CDR3 nucleotides: TGCAGCGTTCCCCTCGGGGGCAATGAGCAGTTCTTC. Its protein product is CSVPLGGNEQFF. This chain uses TRBV29-1 with TRBJ2-1; D is perhaps TRBD2 (6 bases). Germline CDR1 SQVTM, CDR2 ANQGSEA. The CDR3 totals 12 residues. Trimming took 5 bases from V and 6 from J, leaving 11 bases between them.

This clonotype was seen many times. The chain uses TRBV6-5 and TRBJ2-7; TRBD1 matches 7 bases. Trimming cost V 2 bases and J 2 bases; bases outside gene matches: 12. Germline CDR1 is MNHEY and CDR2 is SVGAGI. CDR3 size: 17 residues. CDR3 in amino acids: CASSYATYRDSTYEQYF. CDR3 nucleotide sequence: TGTGCCAGCAGTTACGCTACTTACCGGGACAGCACCTACGAGCAGTACTTC.

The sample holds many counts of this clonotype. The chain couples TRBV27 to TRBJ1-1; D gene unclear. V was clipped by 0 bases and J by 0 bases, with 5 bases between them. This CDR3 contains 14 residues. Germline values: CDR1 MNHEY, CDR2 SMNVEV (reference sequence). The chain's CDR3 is CASSLSPLNTEAFF. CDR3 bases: TGTGCCAGCAGTTTATCCCCGCTGAACACTGAAGCTTTCTTT.

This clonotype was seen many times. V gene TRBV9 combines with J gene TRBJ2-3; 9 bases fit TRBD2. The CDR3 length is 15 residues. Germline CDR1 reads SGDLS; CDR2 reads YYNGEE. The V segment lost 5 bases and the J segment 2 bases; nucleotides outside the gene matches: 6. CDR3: CASSGPSGVTDTQYF. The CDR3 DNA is TGTGCCAGCAGTGGGCCTAGCGGGGTCACAGATACGCAGTATTTT.

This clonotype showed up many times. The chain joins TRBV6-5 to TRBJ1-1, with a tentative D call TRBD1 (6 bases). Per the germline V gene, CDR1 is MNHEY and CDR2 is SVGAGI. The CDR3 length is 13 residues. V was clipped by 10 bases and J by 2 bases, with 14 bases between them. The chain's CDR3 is CATARGFNTEAFF. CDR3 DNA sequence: TGTGCCACCGCCAGGGGATTTAACACTGAAGCTTTCTTT.

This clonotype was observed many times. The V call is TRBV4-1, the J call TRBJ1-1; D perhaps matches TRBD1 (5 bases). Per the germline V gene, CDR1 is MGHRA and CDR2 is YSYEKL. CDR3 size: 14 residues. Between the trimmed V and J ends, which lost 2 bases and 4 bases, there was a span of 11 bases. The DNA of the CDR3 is TGCGCCAGCAGCCAACCCAGGGTATCCACTGAAGCTTTCTTT. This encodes CASSQPRVSTEAFF.

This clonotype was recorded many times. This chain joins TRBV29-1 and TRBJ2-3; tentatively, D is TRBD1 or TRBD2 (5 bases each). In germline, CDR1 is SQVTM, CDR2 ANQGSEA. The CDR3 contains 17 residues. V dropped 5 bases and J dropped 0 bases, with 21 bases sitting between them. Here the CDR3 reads CSVRGSPSVSSTDTQYF. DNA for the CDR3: TGCAGCGTTCGGGGCTCCCCAAGCGTTTCTAGCACAGATACGCAGTATTTT.

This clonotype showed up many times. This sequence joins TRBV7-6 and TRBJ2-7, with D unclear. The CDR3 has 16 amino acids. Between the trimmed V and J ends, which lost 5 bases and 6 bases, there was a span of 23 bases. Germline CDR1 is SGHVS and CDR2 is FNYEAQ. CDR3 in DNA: TGTGCCAGCAGCCTCCGGCCGGGCCTCCTGTCTTCCGAGCAGTACTTC. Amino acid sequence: CASSLRPGLLSSEQYF.

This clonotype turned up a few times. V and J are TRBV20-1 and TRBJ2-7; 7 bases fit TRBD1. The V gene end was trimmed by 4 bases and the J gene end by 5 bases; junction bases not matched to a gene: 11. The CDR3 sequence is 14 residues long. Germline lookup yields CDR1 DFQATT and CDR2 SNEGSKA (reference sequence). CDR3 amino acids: CSAIVPGQSHEQYF. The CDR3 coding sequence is TGCAGTGCTATAGTCCCGGGACAGTCCCACGAGCAGTACTTC.

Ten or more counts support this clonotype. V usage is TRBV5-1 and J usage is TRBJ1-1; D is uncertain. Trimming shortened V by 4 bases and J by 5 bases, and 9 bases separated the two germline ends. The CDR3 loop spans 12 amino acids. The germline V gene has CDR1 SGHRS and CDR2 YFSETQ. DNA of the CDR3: TGCGCCAGCAGCCTCCCCGGTACTGAAGCTTTCTTT. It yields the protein CASSLPGTEAFF.

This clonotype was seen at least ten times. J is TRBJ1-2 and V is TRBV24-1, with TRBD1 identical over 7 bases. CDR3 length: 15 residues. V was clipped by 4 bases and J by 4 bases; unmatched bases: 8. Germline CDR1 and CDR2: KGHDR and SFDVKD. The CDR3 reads CATSEGDSRSYGYTF. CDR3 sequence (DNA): TGTGCCACCAGTGAGGGGGACAGTCGATCCTATGGCTACACCTTC.

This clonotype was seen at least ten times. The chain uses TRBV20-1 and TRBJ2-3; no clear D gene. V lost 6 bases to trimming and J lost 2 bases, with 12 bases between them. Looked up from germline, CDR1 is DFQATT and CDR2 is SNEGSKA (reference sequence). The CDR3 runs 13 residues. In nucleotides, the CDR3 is TGCAGTGCCTTTGATGGTCCCACAGATACGCAGTATTTT. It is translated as CSAFDGPTDTQYF.

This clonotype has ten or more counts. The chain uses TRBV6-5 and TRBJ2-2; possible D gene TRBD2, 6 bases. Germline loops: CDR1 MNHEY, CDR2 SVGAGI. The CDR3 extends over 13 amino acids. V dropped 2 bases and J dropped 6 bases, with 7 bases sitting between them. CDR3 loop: CASSYASAGELFF. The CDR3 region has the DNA TGTGCCAGCAGTTACGCTAGCGCCGGGGAGCTGTTTTTT.

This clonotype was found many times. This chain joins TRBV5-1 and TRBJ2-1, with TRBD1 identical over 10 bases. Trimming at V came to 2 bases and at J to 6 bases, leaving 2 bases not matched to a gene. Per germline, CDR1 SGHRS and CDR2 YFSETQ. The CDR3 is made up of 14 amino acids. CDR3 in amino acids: CASSFRTGGNEQFF. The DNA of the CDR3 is TGCGCCAGCAGCTTCCGGACAGGGGGCAATGAGCAGTTCTTC.

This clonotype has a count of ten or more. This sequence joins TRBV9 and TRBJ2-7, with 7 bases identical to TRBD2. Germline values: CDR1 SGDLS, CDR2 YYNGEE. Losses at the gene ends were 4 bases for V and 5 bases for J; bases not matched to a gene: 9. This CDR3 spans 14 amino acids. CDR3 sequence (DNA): TGTGCCAGCAGCTTGGGGGGGATGGAAAACGAGCAGTACTTC. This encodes CASSLGGMENEQYF.

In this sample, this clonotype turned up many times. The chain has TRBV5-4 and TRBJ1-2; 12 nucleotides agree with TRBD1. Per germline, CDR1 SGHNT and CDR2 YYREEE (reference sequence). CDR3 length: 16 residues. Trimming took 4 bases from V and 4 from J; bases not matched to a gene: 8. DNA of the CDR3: TGTGCCAGCAGCACCGGGACAGGGGGCGCTTTCTATGGCTACACCTTC. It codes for CASSTGTGGAFYGYTF.

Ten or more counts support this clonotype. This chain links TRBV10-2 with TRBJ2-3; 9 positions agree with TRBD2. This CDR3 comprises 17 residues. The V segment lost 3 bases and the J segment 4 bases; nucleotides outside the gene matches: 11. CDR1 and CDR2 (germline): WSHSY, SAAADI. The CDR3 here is CASSDPLGGGAPDTQYF. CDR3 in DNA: TGCGCCAGCAGTGACCCCCTAGGCGGGGGGGCCCCAGATACGCAGTATTTT.

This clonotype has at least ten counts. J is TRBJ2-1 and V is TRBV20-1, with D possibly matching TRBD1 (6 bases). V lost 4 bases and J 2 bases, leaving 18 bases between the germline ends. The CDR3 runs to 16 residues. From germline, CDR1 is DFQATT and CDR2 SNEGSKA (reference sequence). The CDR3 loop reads CSANNPGQGTYNEQFF. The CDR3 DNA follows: TGCAGTGCTAATAACCCTGGGCAGGGGACCTACAATGAGCAGTTCTTC.

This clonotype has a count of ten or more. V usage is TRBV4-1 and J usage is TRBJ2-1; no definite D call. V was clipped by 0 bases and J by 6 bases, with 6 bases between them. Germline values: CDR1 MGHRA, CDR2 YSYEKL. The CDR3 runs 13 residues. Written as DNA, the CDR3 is TGCGCCAGCAGCCAAGATTGGGTCAATGAGCAGTTCTTC. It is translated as CASSQDWVNEQFF.

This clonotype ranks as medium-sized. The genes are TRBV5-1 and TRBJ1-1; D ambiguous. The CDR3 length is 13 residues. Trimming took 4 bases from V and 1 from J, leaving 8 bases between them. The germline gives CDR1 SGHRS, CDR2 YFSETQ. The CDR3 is CASSRTWNTEAFF. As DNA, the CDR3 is TGCGCCAGCAGCCGCACATGGAACACTGAAGCTTTCTTT.

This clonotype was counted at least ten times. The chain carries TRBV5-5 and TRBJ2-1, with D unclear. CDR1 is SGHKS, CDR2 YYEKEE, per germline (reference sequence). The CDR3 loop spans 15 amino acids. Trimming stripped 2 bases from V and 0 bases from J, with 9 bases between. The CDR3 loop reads CASSFEYSSYNEQFF. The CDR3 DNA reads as TGTGCCAGCAGCTTTGAATACAGCTCCTACAATGAGCAGTTCTTC. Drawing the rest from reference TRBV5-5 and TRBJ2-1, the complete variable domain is DAGVTQSPTHLIKTRGQQVTLRCSPISGHKSVSWYQQVLGQGPQFIFQYYEKEERGRGNFPDRFSARQFPNYSSELNVNALLLGDSALYLCASSFEYSSYNEQFFGPGTRLTVL.

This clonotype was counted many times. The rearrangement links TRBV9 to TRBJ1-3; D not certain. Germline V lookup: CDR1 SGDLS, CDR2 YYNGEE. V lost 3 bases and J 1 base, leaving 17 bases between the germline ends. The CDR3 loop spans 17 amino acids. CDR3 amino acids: CASSAHNPRASGNTIYF. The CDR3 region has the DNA TGTGCCAGCAGCGCCCACAACCCAAGGGCTTCTGGAAACACCATATATTTT.

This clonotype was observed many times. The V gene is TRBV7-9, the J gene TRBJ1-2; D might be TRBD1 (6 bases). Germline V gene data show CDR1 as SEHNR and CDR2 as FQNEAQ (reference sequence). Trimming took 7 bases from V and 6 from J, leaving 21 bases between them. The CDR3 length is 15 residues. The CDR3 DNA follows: TGTGCCAGCACCCTTCCTGAGGGGGGGATCAATGGCTACACCTTC. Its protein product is CASTLPEGGINGYTF.

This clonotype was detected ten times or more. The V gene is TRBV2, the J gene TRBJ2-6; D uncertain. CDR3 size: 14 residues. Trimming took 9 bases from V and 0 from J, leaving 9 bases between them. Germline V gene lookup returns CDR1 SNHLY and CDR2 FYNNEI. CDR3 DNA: TGTGCCAGAGAACCGCTCTCTGGGGCCAACGTCCTGACTTTC. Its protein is CAREPLSGANVLTF.

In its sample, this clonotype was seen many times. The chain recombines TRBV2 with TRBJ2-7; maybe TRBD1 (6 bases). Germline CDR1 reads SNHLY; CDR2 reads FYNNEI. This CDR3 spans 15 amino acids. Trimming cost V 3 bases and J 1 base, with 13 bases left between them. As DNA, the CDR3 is TGTGCCAGCAGTGATGGACAGCCGCCTTCCTACGAGCAGTACTTC. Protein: CASSDGQPPSYEQYF. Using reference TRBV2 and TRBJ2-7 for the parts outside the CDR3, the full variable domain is EPEVTQTPSHQVTQMGQEVILRCVPISNHLYFYWYRQILGQKVEFLVSFYNNEISEKSEIFDDQFSVERPDGSNFTLKIRSTKLEDSAMYFCASSDGQPPSYEQYFGPGTRLTVT.